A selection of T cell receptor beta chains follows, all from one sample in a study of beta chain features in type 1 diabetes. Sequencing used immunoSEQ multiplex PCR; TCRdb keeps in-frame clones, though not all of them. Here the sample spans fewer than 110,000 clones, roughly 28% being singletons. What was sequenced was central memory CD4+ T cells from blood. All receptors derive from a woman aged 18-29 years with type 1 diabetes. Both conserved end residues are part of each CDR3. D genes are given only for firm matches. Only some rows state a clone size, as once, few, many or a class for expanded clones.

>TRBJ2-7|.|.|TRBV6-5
CASSPGWDTSYEQYF
TGTGCCAGCAGTCCAGGTTGGGACACTTCCTACGAGCAGTACTTC
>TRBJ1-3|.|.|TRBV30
CAWSVSRITGNTIYF
TGTGCCTGGAGTGTAAGCCGAATAACTGGAAACACCATATATTTT
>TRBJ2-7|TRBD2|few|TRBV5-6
CASSFSISREIYEQYF
TGTGCCAGCAGCTTTTCCATCTCGCGGGAGATCTACGAGCAGTACTTC
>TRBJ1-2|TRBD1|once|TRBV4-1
CASSRKPSQTGRNYGYTF
TGCGCCAGCAGCCGAAAACCGAGTCAGACAGGGAGGAACTATGGCTACACCTTC
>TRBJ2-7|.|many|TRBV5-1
CASSLEVGSAYEQYF
TGCGCCAGCAGCTTGGAGGTCGGGTCAGCCTACGAGCAGTACTTC
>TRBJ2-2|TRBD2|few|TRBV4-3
CASSLLRTSGRGTGELFF
TGCGCCAGCAGCCTCCTTCGGACTAGCGGGAGGGGAACCGGGGAGCTGTTTTTT
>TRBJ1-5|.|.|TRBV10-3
CAISESEGNNQPQHF
TGTGCCATCAGTGAGTCGGAGGGGAACAATCAGCCCCAGCATTTT
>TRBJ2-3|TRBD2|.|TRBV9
CASSVAGTSGIDTQYF
TGTGCCAGCAGCGTAGCCGGGACTAGCGGGATTGATACGCAGTATTTT
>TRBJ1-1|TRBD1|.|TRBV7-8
CASSLSGERRGPRGEAFF
TGTGCCAGCAGCTTATCGGGCGAAAGGAGGGGGCCTAGGGGTGAAGCTTTCTTT
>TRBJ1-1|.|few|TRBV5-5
CASSLSQGTTEAFF
TGTGCCAGCAGCTTGTCCCAGGGGACCACTGAAGCTTTCTTT
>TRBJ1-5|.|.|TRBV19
CASSIPTGRGSNQPQHF
TGTGCCAGTAGTATCCCCACCGGCAGGGGAAGCAATCAGCCCCAGCATTTT
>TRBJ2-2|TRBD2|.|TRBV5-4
CASSLTGGTWAGELFF
TGTGCCAGCAGCTTGACGGGAGGGACCTGGGCCGGGGAGCTGTTTTTT
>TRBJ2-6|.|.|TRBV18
CASFTSAGANVLTF
TGTGCCAGCTTTACTAGTGCCGGGGCCAACGTCCTGACTTTC
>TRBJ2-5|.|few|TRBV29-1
CRGDTRYQETQYF
TGCAGAGGGGACACCAGGTACCAAGAGACCCAGTACTTC
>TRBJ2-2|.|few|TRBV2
CASTLGQNTGELFF
TGTGCCAGCACTCTGGGACAGAACACCGGGGAGCTGTTTTTT
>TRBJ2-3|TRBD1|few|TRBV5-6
CASSLDRGGSDTQYF
TGTGCCAGCAGCCTTGACAGGGGCGGGTCAGATACGCAGTATTTT
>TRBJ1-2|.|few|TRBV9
CASSVEQGGGYTF
TGTGCCAGCAGCGTAGAGCAGGGAGGAGGCTACACCTTC
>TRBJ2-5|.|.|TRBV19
CASSISGGKETQYF
TGTGCCAGTAGTATATCAGGCGGGAAAGAGACCCAGTACTTC
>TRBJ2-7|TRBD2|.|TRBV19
CASSSSGSSYEQYF
TGTGCCAGTAGTTCTAGCGGAAGCTCCTACGAGCAGTACTTC
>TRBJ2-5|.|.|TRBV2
CASSSQVGTQYF
TGTGCCAGCAGCTCCCAGGTGGGGACCCAGTACTTC
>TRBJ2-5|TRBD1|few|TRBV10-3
CAIRSDRAEETQYF
TGTGCCATCAGATCGGACAGGGCAGAAGAGACCCAGTACTTC
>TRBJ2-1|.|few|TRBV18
CASSPPQGQRELGEQFF
TGTGCCAGCTCACCACCGCAGGGCCAGAGAGAGTTGGGTGAGCAGTTCTTC
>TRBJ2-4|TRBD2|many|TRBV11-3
CASSSRRGGDIQYF
TGTGCCAGCAGCTCTCGCCGTGGGGGGGACATTCAGTACTTC
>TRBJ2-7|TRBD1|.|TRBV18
CASSPRVGQGGYEQYF
TGTGCCAGCTCACCAAGGGTGGGACAGGGGGGCTACGAGCAGTACTTC
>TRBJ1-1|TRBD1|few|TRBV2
CASRQTGVGTEAFF
TGTGCCAGCAGGCAGACAGGGGTTGGGACTGAAGCTTTCTTT
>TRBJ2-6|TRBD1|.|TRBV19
CASSPKTGPGANVLTF
TGTGCCAGTAGTCCTAAGACAGGGCCCGGGGCCAACGTCCTGACTTTC
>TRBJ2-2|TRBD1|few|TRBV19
CAGKTGVNTGELFF
TGTGCCGGAAAGACAGGGGTGAACACCGGGGAGCTGTTTTTT
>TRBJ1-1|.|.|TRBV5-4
CASSYDRNTEAFF
TGTGCCAGCAGCTACGACAGGAACACTGAAGCTTTCTTT
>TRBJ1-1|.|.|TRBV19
CASSGQTNTEAFF
TGTGCCAGTAGTGGGCAGACGAACACTGAAGCTTTCTTT
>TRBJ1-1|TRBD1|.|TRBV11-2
CASSWTGGFTEAFF
TGTGCCAGCAGTTGGACAGGGGGTTTCACTGAAGCTTTCTTT
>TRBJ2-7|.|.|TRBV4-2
CASSSRLNRVDYEQYF
TGTGCCAGCAGCTCTCGCCTAAACAGGGTGGACTACGAGCAGTACTTC
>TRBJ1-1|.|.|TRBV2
CASNHQVEAFF
TGTGCCAGCAACCATCAGGTTGAAGCTTTCTTT
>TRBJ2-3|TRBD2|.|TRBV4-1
CASSQPGLAGGPKHTDTQYF
TGCGCCAGCAGCCAACCCGGACTAGCGGGAGGTCCAAAACACACAGATACGCAGTATTTT
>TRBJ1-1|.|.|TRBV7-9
CASSPPGGFIEDTEAFF
TGTGCCAGCAGCCCACCGGGGGGATTTATAGAGGACACTGAAGCTTTCTTT
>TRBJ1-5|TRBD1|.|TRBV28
CASRTEGQGFKQPQHF
TGTGCCAGCAGGACGGAGGGACAGGGCTTTAAGCAGCCCCAGCATTTT
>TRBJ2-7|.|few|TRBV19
CASSPRNYEQYF
TGTGCCAGTAGCCCGCGGAACTACGAGCAGTACTTC
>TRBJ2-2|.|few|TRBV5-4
CASSLEQGSSNTGELFF
TGTGCCAGCAGCTTGGAACAGGGAAGCTCTAACACCGGGGAGCTGTTTTTT
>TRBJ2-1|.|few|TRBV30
CAWSGPKGALRSYNEQFF
TGTGCCTGGAGTGGACCCAAAGGGGCGCTGCGCTCCTACAATGAGCAGTTCTTC
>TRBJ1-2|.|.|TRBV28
CASSLTSSYGYTF
TGTGCCAGCAGTTTAACTTCTTCGTATGGCTACACCTTC
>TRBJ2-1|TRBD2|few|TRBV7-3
CASSPVGSGREDEQFF
TGTGCCAGCAGCCCGGTGGGTAGCGGGAGGGAGGATGAGCAGTTCTTC
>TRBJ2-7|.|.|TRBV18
CASSPPGSGEQYF
TGTGCCAGCTCACCACCGGGGAGCGGCGAGCAGTACTTC
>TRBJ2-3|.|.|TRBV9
CASTQGLVGTDTQYF
TGTGCCAGCACTCAGGGGCTAGTGGGCACAGATACGCAGTATTTT
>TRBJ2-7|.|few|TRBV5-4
CASSLGASYEQYF
TGTGCCAGCAGCCTGGGGGCCTCCTACGAGCAGTACTTC
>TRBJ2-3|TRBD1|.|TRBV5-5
CASSDRVGTDTQYF
TGTGCCAGCAGCGACAGGGTCGGCACAGATACGCAGTATTTT
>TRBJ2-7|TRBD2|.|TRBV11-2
CASSPRLARKTYEQYF
TGTGCCAGCAGCCCCAGACTAGCGCGCAAAACCTACGAGCAGTACTTC
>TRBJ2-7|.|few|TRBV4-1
CASSQGPGGNAYEQYF
TGCGCCAGCAGCCAAGGGCCAGGGGGGAACGCCTACGAGCAGTACTTC
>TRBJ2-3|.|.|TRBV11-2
CASSPIGRDQYF
TGTGCCAGCAGCCCTATTGGGCGCGATCAGTATTTT
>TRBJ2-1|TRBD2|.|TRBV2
CASSALSGRAGEQFF
TGTGCCAGCAGTGCCCTTAGCGGGAGAGCGGGTGAGCAGTTCTTC
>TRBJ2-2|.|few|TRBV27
CASSLPGGLTGELFF
TGTGCCAGCAGTTTACCCGGGGGACTCACCGGGGAGCTGTTTTTT